This TCR beta chain comes out of a study of PD-1 blockade in mismatch repair-deficient tumors. The wider study: Patients had roughly twelve mismatch repair-deficient cancer types, all previously treated and progressing. Findings of the study overall: After pembrolizumab, tumor-resident clones rose rapidly, then generally contracted before radiologic responses.

This CDR3 is built from 14 residues. CDR1 is MNHEY and CDR2 is SVGAGI in the germline V gene. V lost 6 bases to trimming and J lost 0 bases, with 12 bases between them. Mismatch repair deficiency was confirmed in all patients, by PCR or immunohistochemistry. TCRs were sequenced from a few patients responding to pembrolizumab. TCRdb's table, derived via immunoSEQ multiplex PCR, lists solely in-frame clones and lacks some. In the table there are tens of thousands of clones, more than 75% of which are singletons. As for this clone: Its cognate antigen is unknown.

The sequence was collected from an adult with mismatch repair-deficient cancer. The input for sequencing was peripheral blood, taken 4 weeks after starting pembrolizumab. The V gene is TRBV6-5, the J gene TRBJ2-7; D not resolved. The CDR3 DNA follows: TGTGCCAGCAGCCCTAAATGGGGCTCCTACGAGCAGTACTTC. It is translated as CASSPKWGSYEQYF.